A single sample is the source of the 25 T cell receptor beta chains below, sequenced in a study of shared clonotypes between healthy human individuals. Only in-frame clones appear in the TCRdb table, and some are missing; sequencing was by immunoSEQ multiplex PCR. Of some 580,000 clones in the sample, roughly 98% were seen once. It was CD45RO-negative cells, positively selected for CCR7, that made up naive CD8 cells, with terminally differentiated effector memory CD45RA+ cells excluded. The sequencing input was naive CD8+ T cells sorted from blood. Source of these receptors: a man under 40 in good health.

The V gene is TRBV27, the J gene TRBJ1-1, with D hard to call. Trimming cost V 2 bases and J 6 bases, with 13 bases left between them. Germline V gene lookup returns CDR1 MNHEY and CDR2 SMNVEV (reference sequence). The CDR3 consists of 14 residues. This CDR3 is CASSLAAVASEAFF. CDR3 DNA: TGTGCCAGCAGTTTAGCCGCCGTGGCCTCTGAAGCTTTCTTT.

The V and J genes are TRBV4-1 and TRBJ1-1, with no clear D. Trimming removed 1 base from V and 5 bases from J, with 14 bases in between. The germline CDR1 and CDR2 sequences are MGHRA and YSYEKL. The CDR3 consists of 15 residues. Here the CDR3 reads CASSQVFRRDTEAFF. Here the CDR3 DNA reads TGCGCCAGCAGCCAAGTTTTCCGGAGGGATACTGAAGCTTTCTTT.

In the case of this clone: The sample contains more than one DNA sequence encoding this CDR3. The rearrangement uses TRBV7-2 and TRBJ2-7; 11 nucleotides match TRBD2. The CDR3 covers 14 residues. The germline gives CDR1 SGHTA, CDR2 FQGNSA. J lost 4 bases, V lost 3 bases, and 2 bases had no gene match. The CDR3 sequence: CASSFGTSGYEQYF. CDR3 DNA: TGTGCCAGCAGCTTCGGGACTAGCGGATACGAGCAGTACTTC.

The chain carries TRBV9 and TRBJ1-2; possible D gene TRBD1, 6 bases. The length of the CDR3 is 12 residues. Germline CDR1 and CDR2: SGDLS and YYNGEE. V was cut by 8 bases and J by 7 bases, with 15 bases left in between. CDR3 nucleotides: TGTGCCAGTGAGTCAGGGGAGTCTGGCTACACCTTC. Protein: CASESGESGYTF.

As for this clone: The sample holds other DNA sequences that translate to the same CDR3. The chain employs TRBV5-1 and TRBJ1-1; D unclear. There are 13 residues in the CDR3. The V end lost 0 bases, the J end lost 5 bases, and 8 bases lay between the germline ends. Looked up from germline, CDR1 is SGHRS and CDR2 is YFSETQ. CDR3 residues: CASSLEGNTEAFF. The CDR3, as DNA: TGCGCCAGCAGCTTGGAGGGAAATACTGAAGCTTTCTTT.

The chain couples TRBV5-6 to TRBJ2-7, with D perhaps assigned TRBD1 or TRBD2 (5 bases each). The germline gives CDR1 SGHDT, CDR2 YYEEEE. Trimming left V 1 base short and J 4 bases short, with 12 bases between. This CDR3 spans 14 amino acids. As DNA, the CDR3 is TGTGCCAGCAGCTTGTCGGGGACCAATTACGAGCAGTACTTC. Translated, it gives CASSLSGTNYEQYF.

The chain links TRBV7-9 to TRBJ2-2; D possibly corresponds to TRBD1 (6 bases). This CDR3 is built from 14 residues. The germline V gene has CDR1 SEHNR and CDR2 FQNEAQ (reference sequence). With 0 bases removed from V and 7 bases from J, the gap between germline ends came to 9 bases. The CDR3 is CASSLAQGNGELFF. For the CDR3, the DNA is TGTGCCAGCAGCTTAGCGCAGGGGAACGGGGAGCTGTTTTTT.

CDR3 region: CASSQATLAWEQYF. The CDR3 DNA reads TGCGCCAGCAGCCAAGCAACACTAGCGTGGGAGCAGTACTTC. The rearrangement uses TRBV4-3 and TRBJ2-7, with 7 bases lining up with TRBD2. The CDR3 is 14 amino acids. CDR1 is LGHNA and CDR2 is YSLEER in the germline V gene. Germline trimming cut 1 base from V and 7 bases from J; bases unmatched to any gene: 7.

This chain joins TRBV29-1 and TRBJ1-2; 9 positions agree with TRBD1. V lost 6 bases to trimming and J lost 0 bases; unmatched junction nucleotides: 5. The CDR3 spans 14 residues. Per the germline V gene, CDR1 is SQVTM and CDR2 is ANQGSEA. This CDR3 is CSVPDRGPNYGYTF. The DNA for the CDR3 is TGCAGCGTCCCGGACAGGGGTCCTAACTATGGCTACACCTTC.

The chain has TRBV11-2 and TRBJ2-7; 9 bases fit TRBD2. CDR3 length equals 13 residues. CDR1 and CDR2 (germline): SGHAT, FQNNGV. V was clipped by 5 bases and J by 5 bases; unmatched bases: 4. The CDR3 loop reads CASSPGTSNEQYF. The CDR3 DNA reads TGTGCCAGCAGCCCTGGGACTAGCAACGAGCAGTACTTC. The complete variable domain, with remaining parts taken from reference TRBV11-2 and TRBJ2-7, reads EAGVAQSPRYKIIEKRQSVAFWCNPISGHATLYWYQQILGQGPKLLIQFQNNGVVDDSQLPKDRFSAERLKGVDSTLKIQPAKLEDSAVYLCASSPGTSNEQYFGPGTRLTVT.

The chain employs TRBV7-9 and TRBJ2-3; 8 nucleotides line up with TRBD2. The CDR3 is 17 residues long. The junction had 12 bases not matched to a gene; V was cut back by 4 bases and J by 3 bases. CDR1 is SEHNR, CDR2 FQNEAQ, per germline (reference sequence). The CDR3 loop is CASSSTAGGALTDTQYF. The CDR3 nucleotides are TGTGCCAGCAGCTCGACCGCCGGGGGGGCCCTTACAGATACGCAGTATTTT. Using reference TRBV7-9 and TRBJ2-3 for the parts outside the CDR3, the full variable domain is DTGVSQNPRHKITKRGQNVTFRCDPISEHNRLYWYRQTLGQGPEFLTYFQNEAQLEKSRLLSDRFSAERPKGSFSTLEIQRTEQGDSAMYLCASSSTAGGALTDTQYFGPGTRLTVL.

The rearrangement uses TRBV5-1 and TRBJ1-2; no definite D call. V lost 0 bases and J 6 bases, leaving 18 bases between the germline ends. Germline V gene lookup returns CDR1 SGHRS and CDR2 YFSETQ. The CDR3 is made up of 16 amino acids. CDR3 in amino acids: CASSLAVRAVDHGYTF. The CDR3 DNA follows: TGCGCCAGCAGCTTGGCGGTGCGGGCAGTCGACCATGGCTACACCTTC.

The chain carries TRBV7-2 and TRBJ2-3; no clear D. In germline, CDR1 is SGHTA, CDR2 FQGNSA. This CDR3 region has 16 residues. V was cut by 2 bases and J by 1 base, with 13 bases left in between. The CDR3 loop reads CASSLLSRWGTDTQYF. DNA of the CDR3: TGTGCCAGCAGCTTACTTTCCCGTTGGGGCACAGATACGCAGTATTTT.

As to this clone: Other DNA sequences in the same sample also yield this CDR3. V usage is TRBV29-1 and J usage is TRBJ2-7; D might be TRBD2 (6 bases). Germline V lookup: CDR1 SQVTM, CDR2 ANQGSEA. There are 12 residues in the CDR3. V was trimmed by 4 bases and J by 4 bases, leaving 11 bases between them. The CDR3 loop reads CSVVAGRYEQYF. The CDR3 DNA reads TGCAGCGTTGTGGCCGGGAGATACGAGCAGTACTTC.

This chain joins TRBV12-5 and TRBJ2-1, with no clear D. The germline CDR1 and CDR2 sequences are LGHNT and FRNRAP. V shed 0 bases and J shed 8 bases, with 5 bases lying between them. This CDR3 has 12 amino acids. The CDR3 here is CASGLVPYEQFF. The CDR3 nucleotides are TGTGCTAGTGGTTTGGTACCTTATGAGCAGTTCTTC.

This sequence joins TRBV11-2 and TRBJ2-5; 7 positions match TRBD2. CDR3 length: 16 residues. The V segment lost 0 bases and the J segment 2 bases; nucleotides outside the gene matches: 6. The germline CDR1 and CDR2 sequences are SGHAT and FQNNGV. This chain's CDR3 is CASSLDLGEGQETQYF. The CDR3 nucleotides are TGTGCCAGCAGCTTAGATCTAGGGGAGGGGCAAGAGACCCAGTACTTC.

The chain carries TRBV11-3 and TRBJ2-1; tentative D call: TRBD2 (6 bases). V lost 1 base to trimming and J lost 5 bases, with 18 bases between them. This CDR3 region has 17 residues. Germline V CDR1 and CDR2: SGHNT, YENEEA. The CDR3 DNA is TGTGCCAGCAGCTTAGGAGGCGGGAAGTCGGCCAACAATGAGCAGTTCTTC. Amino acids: CASSLGGGKSANNEQFF.

DNA for the CDR3: TGTGCCAGCAGTCCCGGGACAGGGAACACCGGGGAGCTGTTTTTT. This translates into CASSPGTGNTGELFF. The V call is TRBV6-1, the J call TRBJ2-2, with 8 bases identical to TRBD1. The CDR3 loop spans 15 amino acids. Trimming cost V 5 bases and J 1 base; bases outside gene matches: 3. Per germline, CDR1 MNHNS and CDR2 SASEGT.

The CDR3 DNA sequence: TGTGCCAGCAGCCAAAGAGGGGGACCCTACAATGAGCAGTTCTTC. Translating it yields CASSQRGGPYNEQFF. The chain couples TRBV14 to TRBJ2-1; maybe TRBD1 (6 bases). Germline lookup yields CDR1 SGHDN and CDR2 FVKESK. V was shortened by 2 bases and J by 2 bases, with 10 bases between the two germline ends. The CDR3 covers 15 residues.

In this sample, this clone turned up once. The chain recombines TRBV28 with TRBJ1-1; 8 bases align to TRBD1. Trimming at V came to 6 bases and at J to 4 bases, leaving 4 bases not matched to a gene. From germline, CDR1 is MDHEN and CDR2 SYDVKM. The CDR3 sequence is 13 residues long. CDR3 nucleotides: TGTGCCAGCAGCCCAACAGGGGGCACTGAAGCTTTCTTT. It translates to CASSPTGGTEAFF.

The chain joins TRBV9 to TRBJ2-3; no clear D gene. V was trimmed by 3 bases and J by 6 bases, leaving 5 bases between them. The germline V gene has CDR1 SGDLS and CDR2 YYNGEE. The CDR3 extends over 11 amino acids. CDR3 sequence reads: CASSAMDTQYF. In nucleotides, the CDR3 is TGTGCCAGCAGCGCGATGGATACGCAGTATTTT.

The CDR3 here is CASSRDFAGVGEQFF. CDR3 in DNA: TGCGCCAGCAGCCGGGACTTTGCGGGAGTCGGTGAGCAGTTCTTC. The genes are TRBV4-1 and TRBJ2-1, with 7 bases fitting TRBD2. Per germline, CDR1 MGHRA and CDR2 YSYEKL. The CDR3 length is 15 residues. Germline trimming cut 4 bases from V and 9 bases from J; bases unmatched to any gene: 12.

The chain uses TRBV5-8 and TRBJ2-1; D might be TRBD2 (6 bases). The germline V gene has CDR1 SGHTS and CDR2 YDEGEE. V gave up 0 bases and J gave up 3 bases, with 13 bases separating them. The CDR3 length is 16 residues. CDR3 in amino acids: CASSLEWRDFYNEQFF. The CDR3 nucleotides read TGTGCCAGCAGCTTGGAGTGGCGGGATTTCTACAATGAGCAGTTCTTC.

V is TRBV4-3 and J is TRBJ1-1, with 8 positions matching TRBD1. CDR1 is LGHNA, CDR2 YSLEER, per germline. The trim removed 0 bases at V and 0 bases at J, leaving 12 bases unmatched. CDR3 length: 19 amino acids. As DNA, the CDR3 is TGCGCCAGCAGCCAAGATCCGGGACAGGATTTCGGGATGAACACTGAAGCTTTCTTT. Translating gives CASSQDPGQDFGMNTEAFF.

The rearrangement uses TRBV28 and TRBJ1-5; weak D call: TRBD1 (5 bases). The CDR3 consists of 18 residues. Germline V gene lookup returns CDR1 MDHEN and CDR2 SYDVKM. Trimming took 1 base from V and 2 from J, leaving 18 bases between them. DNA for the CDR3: TGTGCCAGCAGTTTATTAAGCGGGCAAGGGGTTGGCAATCAGCCCCAGCATTTT. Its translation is CASSLLSGQGVGNQPQHF.